One and the same sample provided the 17 T cell receptor beta chains below, sequenced in a study of siplizumab effects on memory and regulatory T cells. Clones were sequenced by immunoSEQ multiplex PCR, and TCRdb holds only the in-frame ones, with some missing. The sample gives some 110,000 clones, roughly 93% of which show up once; 0.55% to 0.7% is in the top ten. The sample was Tregs sorted from blood. The origin of the receptors is a human donor in good health.

The J gene is TRBJ2-1, the V gene TRBV21-1; no DNA check was done on the table's D call, TRBD1. TRBV21-1 is designated a pseudogene. This CDR3 is 13 amino acids long. The CDR3 region is CASATSAYNEQFF. The CDR3 DNA follows: TGTGCCAGTGCCACATCTGCCTACAATGAGCAGTTCTTC.

V gene TRBV11-3 combines with J gene TRBJ2-1; 9 bases map to TRBD2. Trimming removed 5 bases from V and 15 bases from J; junction bases left unmatched: 14. The V gene's germline CDR1 is SGHNT and CDR2 YENEEA. The CDR3 is 14 amino acids. CDR3 residues: CASSLSGREGSMFF. The CDR3 DNA sequence: TGTGCCAGCAGCCTTTCCGGGCGGGAGGGGAGTATGTTCTTC.

The chain employs TRBV11-3 and TRBJ2-5; 9 nucleotides line up with TRBD1. V trimming: 2 bases; J trimming: 5 bases; junction bases outside the gene matches: 6. Per germline, CDR1 SGHNT and CDR2 YENEEA. This CDR3 spans 15 amino acids. The CDR3: CASSLMGQGWETQYF. Written as DNA, the CDR3 is TGTGCCAGCAGCTTAATGGGACAGGGTTGGGAGACCCAGTACTTC. The full variable domain, rest sourced from reference TRBV11-3 and TRBJ2-5, is EAGVVQSPRYKIIEKKQPVAFWCNPISGHNTLYWYLQNLGQGPELLIRYENEEAVDDSQLPKDRFSAERLKGVDSTLKIQPAELGDSAVYLCASSLMGQGWETQYFGPGTRLLVL.

This sequence joins TRBV9 and TRBJ1-3, with 11 positions matching TRBD1. The V and J ends lost 0 bases and 3 bases, in that order; junction bases with no gene match: 5. The CDR3 totals 17 residues. Germline V lookup: CDR1 SGDLS, CDR2 YYNGEE. CDR3 bases: TGTGCCAGCAGCGTAGTCGGACAGGGGGCGCGTGGAAACACCATATATTTT. It is translated as CASSVVGQGARGNTIYF. The full variable domain, with the rest looked up from reference TRBV9 and TRBJ1-3, is DSGVTQTPKHLITATGQRVTLRCSPRSGDLSVYWYQQSLDQGLQFLIQYYNGEERAKGNILERFSAQQFPDLHSELNLSSLELGDSALYFCASSVVGQGARGNTIYFGEGSWLTVV.

The table lists this clone with a count of one. The genes are TRBV10-3 and TRBJ1-1, with 8 bases that match TRBD1. V dropped 6 bases and J dropped 5; count of bases not matched to a gene: 8. The CDR3 extends over 14 amino acids. The germline V gene encodes CDR1 ENHRY and CDR2 SYGVKD. In DNA form, the CDR3 reads TGTGCCATCAGGGCCAGGACAGGGCAAACTGAAGCTTTCTTT. It yields the protein CAIRARTGQTEAFF.

Details on this clone: The sample contains more than one DNA sequence encoding this CDR3. V usage is TRBV5-1 and J usage is TRBJ2-3, with 10 bases aligning to TRBD2. J gave up 3 bases and V 2 bases, and 0 bases lay outside the gene matches. The germline gives CDR1 SGHRS, CDR2 YFSETQ. This CDR3 contains 14 residues. The CDR3 sequence is CASSLAGGTDTQYF. CDR3 coding DNA: TGCGCCAGCAGCTTAGCGGGAGGGACAGATACGCAGTATTTT.

The chain is built from TRBV2 and TRBJ2-4; D not certain. The CDR3 runs 12 residues. Germline CDR1 is SNHLY and CDR2 is FYNNEI. V lost 2 bases and J lost 6, with 5 bases in between. The CDR3 DNA sequence: TGTGCCAGCAGTGAACCCCTAAACATTCAGTACTTC. This encodes CASSEPLNIQYF.

Comment on this clone: The sample holds other DNA sequences that translate to the same CDR3. V is TRBV27 and J is TRBJ2-5; 8 nucleotides line up with TRBD1. The germline gives CDR1 MNHEY, CDR2 SMNVEV (reference sequence). The CDR3 is made up of 15 amino acids. The J segment lost 4 bases and the V segment lost 2 bases, leaving 6 bases of the junction unmatched. CDR3 nucleotides: TGTGCCAGCAGTTTAGGACAGGGCGGCGGAGAGACCCAGTACTTC. This sequence encodes CASSLGQGGGETQYF.

The chain recombines TRBV10-2 with TRBJ2-1, with D maybe TRBD2 (7 bases). Germline lookup yields CDR1 WSHSY and CDR2 SAAADI. V was shortened by 6 bases and J by 7 bases, with 19 bases between the two germline ends. The CDR3 sequence is 15 residues long. The CDR3 loop is CASRVFGGLWNEQFF. Written as DNA, the CDR3 is TGCGCCAGCAGAGTGTTCGGGGGGCTTTGGAATGAGCAGTTCTTC.

The V gene is TRBV6-1, the J gene TRBJ1-2; 8 bases fit TRBD1. This CDR3 is 15 amino acids long. J lost 4 bases, V lost 7 bases, and 11 bases had no gene match. Looked up from germline, CDR1 is MNHNS and CDR2 is SASEGT. CDR3 nucleotide sequence: TGTGCCAGCAACGGACAGGGCCTTGGTAGCTATGGCTACACCTTC. It translates to CASNGQGLGSYGYTF.

This sequence joins TRBV20-1 and TRBJ2-5; weak D call: TRBD1 (5 bases). The CDR3 covers 11 residues. CDR1 and CDR2 from the germline V gene are DFQATT and SNEGSKA (reference sequence). V was trimmed by 5 bases and J by 5 bases, leaving 9 bases between them. The CDR3 is CSAAPGETQYF. CDR3 coding DNA: TGCAGTGCTGCCCCAGGGGAGACCCAGTACTTC.

CDR3 nucleotides: TGTGCTAGTGGTTTGGGGACTAGCGGGCCTTGGGATGAGCAGTTCTTC. Translation: CASGLGTSGPWDEQFF. This chain joins TRBV12-5 and TRBJ2-1, with 11 bases identical to TRBD2. The CDR3 runs 16 residues. The J segment lost 8 bases and the V segment lost 1 base, leaving 7 bases of the junction unmatched. The germline V gene encodes CDR1 LGHNT and CDR2 FRNRAP. The variable domain in full, with the rest retrieved from reference TRBV12-5 and TRBJ2-1, is DARVTQTPRHKVTEMGQEVTMRCQPILGHNTVFWYRQTMMQGLELLAYFRNRAPLDDSGMPKDRFSAEMPDATLATLKIQPSEPRDSAVYFCASGLGTSGPWDEQFFGPGTRLTVL.

The V gene is TRBV7-2, the J gene TRBJ1-5, with D possibly matching TRBD1 (5 bases). The CDR3 is 15 amino acids. The germline V gene encodes CDR1 SGHTA and CDR2 FQGNSA. Trimming left V 3 bases short and J 5 bases short, with 14 bases between. The CDR3 sequence: CASSFDGQGYQPQHF. CDR3 nucleotides: TGTGCCAGCAGCTTTGATGGTCAGGGATATCAGCCCCAGCATTTT. Variable domain in full (rest from reference TRBV7-2 and TRBJ1-5): GAGVSQSPSNKVTEKGKDVELRCDPISGHTALYWYRQSLGQGLEFLIYFQGNSAPDKSGLPSDRFSAERTGGSVSTLTIQRTQQEDSAVYLCASSFDGQGYQPQHFGDGTRLSIL.

There are a few counts of this clone. The J gene is TRBJ1-1, the V gene TRBV10-1, with D tentatively TRBD1 (5 bases). The germline V gene encodes CDR1 WNHNN and CDR2 SYGVQD (reference sequence). Deletions cut 4 bases from V and 0 bases from J, with 9 bases between. The CDR3 has 14 residues. The CDR3 loop is CASSAGRVNTEAFF. The CDR3 coding sequence is TGCGCCAGCAGTGCGGGCAGGGTGAACACTGAAGCTTTCTTT.

Note on this clone: At one of its ends the junction is not consistent with the germline gene, which may arise from a read error. The gene calls are TRBV7-7 and TRBJ1-5, with 7 bases fitting TRBD1. The CDR3 sequence is 20 residues long. Germline V CDR1 and CDR2: SSHAT, FNYEAQ (reference sequence). CDR3 sequence (DNA): TGTGCTAGCAGCTTTCCTGGGGGACAGACCTGTACCAATAGCAATCAGCCCCAGCATTTT. This encodes CASSFPGGQTCTNSNQPQHF.

The chain combines TRBV27 with TRBJ2-1, with D possibly being TRBD1 (5 bases). Trimming took 5 bases from V and 1 from J, leaving 12 bases between them. This CDR3 contains 15 residues. Germline V gene sequence: CDR1 MNHEY, CDR2 SMNVEV (reference sequence). The DNA of the CDR3 is TGTGCCAGCAGTAGTCCAGGGTTGTCCTACAATGAGCAGTTCTTC. Its translation is CASSSPGLSYNEQFF.

This chain links TRBV6-5 with TRBJ2-6; D gene unclear. This CDR3 spans 13 amino acids. Trimming left V 0 bases short and J 3 bases short, with 0 bases between. Per the germline V gene, CDR1 is MNHEY and CDR2 is SVGAGI. The chain's CDR3 is CASSYSGANVLTF. The CDR3 DNA is TGTGCCAGCAGTTACTCTGGGGCCAACGTCCTGACTTTC.